Below are 30 T cell receptor beta chains sequenced from a single sample in a study of T-cell reconstitution after alpha-beta-depleted transplantation in children. Preparing the TCRbeta library involved the use of unique molecular identifiers. MiXCR, applied by TCRdb to the PCR reads, yields one record per CDR3 protein. The sample includes around 600,000 distinct CDR3 sequences, roughly 15% of them seen just once. The sequencing here drew on PBMCs from the stem cell graft donor, taken from the stem cell graft. These receptor sequences come from a human donor who donated a stem cell graft to a child with acute myeloid leukemia.

The sample holds many counts of this clonotype. This sequence joins TRBV29-1 and TRBJ1-1; possible D gene TRBD1, 6 bases. The CDR3 sequence is 16 residues long. The ends were cut back, 1 base at V and 5 bases at J, with 20 bases in the middle. The germline V gene has CDR1 SQVTM and CDR2 ANQGSEA. CDR3 protein: CSVEVGYRVIGTEAFF. The CDR3 coding sequence is TGCAGCGTTGAAGTTGGATACAGGGTTATTGGGACTGAAGCTTTCTTT.

The chain combines TRBV7-9 with TRBJ2-1, with D possibly being TRBD2 (6 bases). CDR1 and CDR2 (germline): SEHNR, FQNEAQ (reference sequence). V lost 1 base and J lost 9, with 22 bases in between. CDR3 length: 17 amino acids. CDR3 coding DNA: TGTGCCAGCAGCTTAGGTCGGAGTATGGGAGGTCGGCGTGAGCAGTTCTTC. Its protein product is CASSLGRSMGGRREQFF.

Remarks on this clonotype: Given a much more abundant clone one base away, this may be a read error. This chain uses TRBV20-1 with TRBJ2-7, with D maybe TRBD1 (6 bases). CDR1 and CDR2 (germline): DFQATT, SNEGSKA (reference sequence). V lost 3 bases and J lost 5, with 20 bases in between. The CDR3 is 15 amino acids. The CDR3 loop is CSASDIGTSLNEQYF. CDR3 coding DNA: TGCAGTGCTAGTGATATCGGGACATCGCTCAACGAGCAGTACTTC.

Many counts were recorded for this clonotype. The chain has TRBV9 and TRBJ2-1; TRBD2 might be the D (6 bases). The CDR3 consists of 15 residues. Germline V gene sequence: CDR1 SGDLS, CDR2 YYNGEE. The V end lost 1 base, the J end lost 4 bases, and 12 bases lay between the germline ends. The CDR3 reads CASSVNGLAYNEQFF. In DNA form, the CDR3 reads TGTGCCAGCAGCGTAAATGGGCTAGCGTACAATGAGCAGTTCTTC.

This clonotype was observed many times. This chain joins TRBV5-5 and TRBJ1-1; 7 bases line up with TRBD1. Germline assignment: CDR1 SGHKS and CDR2 YYEKEE (reference sequence). After removal of 0 bases from V and 1 base from J, the junction contained 6 bases not matched to a gene. The CDR3 is 16 residues long. The CDR3 spells CASSLEGAGSNTEAFF. CDR3 in DNA: TGTGCCAGCAGCTTGGAGGGGGCCGGGTCGAACACTGAAGCTTTCTTT.

This clonotype was seen at least ten times. This sequence joins TRBV20-1 and TRBJ2-7; D unresolved. This CDR3 is 12 amino acids long. Germline CDR1 and CDR2: DFQATT and SNEGSKA (reference sequence). The V end lost 3 bases, the J end lost 1 base, and 7 bases lay between the germline ends. Written as DNA, the CDR3 is TGCAGTGCTAGTTCCAGTTCCTACGAGCAGTACGTC. Its translation is CSASSSSYEQYV.

This clonotype was found many times. The chain recombines TRBV6-1 with TRBJ2-1; 10 bases are shared with TRBD2. The CDR3 contains 14 residues. The trim removed 8 bases at V and 2 bases at J, leaving 3 bases unmatched. Germline loops: CDR1 MNHNS, CDR2 SASEGT. The CDR3 loop is CASWSGGAYNEQFF. For the CDR3, the DNA is TGTGCCAGCTGGAGCGGGGGGGCCTACAATGAGCAGTTCTTC.

The chain is built from TRBV7-2 and TRBJ2-3; 9 nucleotides align to TRBD2. CDR3 size: 15 residues. Per the germline V gene, CDR1 is SGHTA and CDR2 is FQGNSA. J was trimmed by 0 bases and V by 5 bases; bases with no gene match: 3. CDR3: CASSERGVSTDTQYF. The CDR3 nucleotides read TGTGCCAGCAGCGAGCGGGGGGTTAGCACAGATACGCAGTATTTT.

V and J are TRBV5-5 and TRBJ1-5; a weak D match, TRBD1 (5 bases). Trimming took off 2 bases at V and 3 bases at J, with 9 bases between the two ends. This CDR3 comprises 14 residues. Germline V gives CDR1 SGHKS, CDR2 YYEKEE (reference sequence). CDR3 nucleotides: TGTGCCAGCAGCTTTTCGGACAACAATCAGCCCCAGCATTTT. As protein: CASSFSDNNQPQHF.

This clonotype has a handful of counts. This rearrangement joins TRBV7-2 to TRBJ1-5; D is possibly TRBD1 (5 bases). The germline V gene has CDR1 SGHTA and CDR2 FQGNSA. The germline V and J ends were trimmed by 2 bases and 3 bases, with 11 bases remaining between them. The CDR3 is 15 amino acids. For the CDR3, the DNA is TGTGCCAGCAGCTTAACAGGACTGATCAATCAGCCCCAGCATTTT. This translates into CASSLTGLINQPQHF.

The chain couples TRBV25-1 to TRBJ1-1, with 8 bases lining up with TRBD1. Per the germline V gene, CDR1 is MGHDK and CDR2 is SYGVNS. V lost 2 bases to trimming and J lost 4 bases; unmatched junction nucleotides: 9. CDR3 length: 16 amino acids. The CDR3 DNA reads as TGTGCCAGCAGTGAACCGAGTACAGGGGGTGGCACTGAAGCTTTCTTT. Amino acids: CASSEPSTGGGTEAFF.

This clonotype was detected ten times or more. The chain employs TRBV20-1 and TRBJ1-1, with 7 bases that match TRBD1. The CDR3 consists of 16 residues. The V gene end was trimmed by 6 bases and the J gene end by 4 bases; junction bases not matched to a gene: 17. Germline loops: CDR1 DFQATT, CDR2 SNEGSKA (reference sequence). The CDR3 reads CSAQDGPGGRGTEAFF. As DNA, the CDR3 is TGCAGTGCCCAAGACGGTCCAGGGGGAAGGGGCACTGAAGCTTTCTTT.

This clonotype came up many times. The chain recombines TRBV7-2 with TRBJ1-2, with D tentatively TRBD1 (5 bases). CDR3 size: 14 residues. Trimming cost V 5 bases and J 4 bases, with 14 bases left between them. CDR1 SGHTA and CDR2 FQGNSA come from the germline V gene. The CDR3, as DNA: TGTGCCAGCAGCCCTGGGACCTCTCCCTATGGCTACACCTTC. As protein: CASSPGTSPYGYTF.

In its sample, this clonotype was seen many times. The chain employs TRBV7-9 and TRBJ1-6; the D gene is possibly TRBD1 (6 bases). Germline-derived CDR1 and CDR2 are SEHNR and FQNEAQ (reference sequence). V lost 3 bases and J 6 bases, leaving 9 bases between the germline ends. The CDR3 runs 14 residues. The CDR3 nucleotides read TGTGCCAGCAGCTTGGACAGCCTTAATTCACCCCTCCACTTT. Protein: CASSLDSLNSPLHF.

This clonotype was seen many times. V and J are TRBV20-1 and TRBJ2-3, with D unresolved. Trimming left V 3 bases short and J 1 base short, with 5 bases between. Germline assignment: CDR1 DFQATT and CDR2 SNEGSKA (reference sequence). The CDR3 runs 12 residues. The CDR3 DNA sequence: TGCAGTGCTAGGGGCCGCACAGATACGCAGTATTTT. Protein sequence: CSARGRTDTQYF.

This clonotype was counted many times. The chain couples TRBV20-1 to TRBJ1-5, with D possibly matching TRBD1 (5 bases). The CDR3 length is 14 residues. The V and J ends lost 3 bases and 1 base respectively, with 10 bases between them. Looked up from germline, CDR1 is DFQATT and CDR2 is SNEGSKA (reference sequence). The CDR3 here is CSARVAGSNQPQHF. The CDR3 DNA follows: TGCAGTGCTAGGGTGGCAGGGAGCAATCAGCCCCAGCATTTT.

This clonotype has a count of ten or more. The chain employs TRBV7-2 and TRBJ2-7; D might be TRBD2 (5 bases). V was shortened by 4 bases and J by 2 bases, with 15 bases between the two germline ends. The germline V gene encodes CDR1 SGHTA and CDR2 FQGNSA. This CDR3 is 15 amino acids long. Here the CDR3 reads CASSSRAQTTYEQYF. Written as DNA, the CDR3 is TGTGCCAGCAGCTCGAGGGCACAGACCACCTACGAGCAGTACTTC.

The chain couples TRBV5-1 to TRBJ2-1, with D uncertain. CDR1 is SGHRS and CDR2 is YFSETQ in the germline V gene. V was cut by 1 base and J by 10 bases, with 6 bases left in between. This CDR3 is built from 11 residues. Written as DNA, the CDR3 is TGCGCCAGCAGCTTGAGGCAGGAGCAGTTCTTC. Translating it yields CASSLRQEQFF.

The rearrangement joins TRBV11-1 to TRBJ2-3, with 7 positions matching TRBD1. CDR3 length: 18 amino acids. V shed 4 bases and J 0 bases; nucleotides not matched to a gene: 13. In germline, CDR1 is SGHAT, CDR2 FQDESV (reference sequence). CDR3 in amino acids: CASSSPPDRETSTDTQYF. CDR3 nucleotide sequence: TGTGCCAGCAGCTCCCCCCCAGACAGGGAAACTAGCACAGATACGCAGTATTTT.

The chain couples TRBV10-3 to TRBJ2-7; 9 bases are shared with TRBD1. Germline V gene data show CDR1 as ENHRY and CDR2 as SYGVKD. V was pared by 2 bases and J by 6 bases, with 5 bases of the junction left unmatched. The CDR3 is made up of 14 amino acids. In DNA form, the CDR3 reads TGTGCCATCAGTGAGCCGGGACAGGGAAGCGAGCAGTACTTC. Protein sequence: CAISEPGQGSEQYF.

Ten or more counts support this clonotype. The chain uses TRBV20-1 and TRBJ2-3; D may be TRBD1 or TRBD2 (6 bases each). Trimming removed 4 bases at V and 0 bases at J, with 14 bases between. The CDR3 extends over 15 amino acids. Germline lookup yields CDR1 DFQATT and CDR2 SNEGSKA (reference sequence). The DNA for the CDR3 is TGCAGTGCTACTCGAAGGGGGGCGAGCACAGATACGCAGTATTTT. Its protein is CSATRRGASTDTQYF.

This clonotype showed up just a few times. The rearrangement joins TRBV20-1 to TRBJ2-7, with a weak D call TRBD2 (6 bases). Germline V lookup: CDR1 DFQATT, CDR2 SNEGSKA (reference sequence). The CDR3 is 13 residues long. V lost 3 bases and J lost 2, with 11 bases in between. CDR3 sequence: CSASDGSAYEQYV. DNA for the CDR3: TGCAGTGCTAGTGACGGGAGCGCCTACGAGCAGTACGTC.

In this sample, this clonotype turned up a few times. V usage is TRBV9 and J usage is TRBJ2-1, with TRBD2 matching over 10 bases. The CDR3 runs 16 residues. Germline trimming cut 4 bases from V and 5 bases from J; bases unmatched to any gene: 9. Germline CDR1 reads SGDLS; CDR2 reads YYNGEE. CDR3 sequence (DNA): TGTGCCAGCAGCCCCCTAAGCGGGGGGGGAAACAATGAGCAGTTCTTC. Amino acid sequence: CASSPLSGGGNNEQFF.

The rearrangement joins TRBV3-1 to TRBJ1-1; D not certain. Trimming stripped 4 bases from V and 4 bases from J, with 13 bases between. Per the germline V gene, CDR1 is LGHDT and CDR2 is YNNKEL (reference sequence). This CDR3 comprises 14 residues. The CDR3 reads CASSLLIGVTEAFF. The CDR3 bases are TGTGCCAGCAGCCTCTTAATCGGGGTCACTGAAGCTTTCTTT.

This clonotype was detected a few times. The chain combines TRBV7-6 with TRBJ2-4; D perhaps matches TRBD1 (6 bases). Germline assignment: CDR1 SGHVS and CDR2 FNYEAQ. The germline V and J ends were trimmed by 5 bases and 6 bases, with 17 bases remaining between them. CDR3 length: 15 residues. CDR3 in amino acids: CASSPIQGNINIQYF. The CDR3 DNA sequence: TGTGCCAGCAGCCCCATACAGGGAAATATAAACATTCAGTACTTC.

This clonotype was counted only a few times. The chain has TRBV24-1 and TRBJ2-1; 13 bases map to TRBD2. After removal of 4 bases from V and 9 bases from J, the junction contained 8 bases not matched to a gene. The CDR3 consists of 16 residues. Germline CDR1 is KGHDR and CDR2 is SFDVKD. The CDR3 here is CATSEVGLAGAIEQFF. The CDR3 region has the DNA TGTGCCACCAGTGAGGTCGGACTAGCGGGGGCTATTGAGCAGTTCTTC.

This clonotype was seen a few times. The chain uses TRBV7-2 and TRBJ1-3, with D possibly TRBD1 on 5 matching bases. V was shortened by 1 base and J by 3 bases, with 10 bases between the two germline ends. The CDR3 covers 15 residues. Germline V gene lookup returns CDR1 SGHTA and CDR2 FQGNSA. The DNA of the CDR3 is TGTGCCAGCAGCTTAGGGGGCAGTTTTGGAAACACCATATATTTT. Translation: CASSLGGSFGNTIYF.

This clonotype was seen ten or more times. The chain recombines TRBV5-1 with TRBJ1-4; D is unclear. Per the germline V gene, CDR1 is SGHRS and CDR2 is YFSETQ. The CDR3 loop spans 16 amino acids. Trimming stripped 1 base from V and 3 bases from J, with 13 bases between. The CDR3 loop reads CASSLSSDRANEKLFF. CDR3 nucleotides: TGCGCCAGCAGCTTGAGCTCGGACCGCGCTAATGAAAAACTGTTTTTT. The variable domain in full, completed from reference TRBV5-1 and TRBJ1-4, reads KAGVTQTPRYLIKTRGQQVTLSCSPISGHRSVSWYQQTPGQGLQFLFEYFSETQRNKGNFPGRFSGRQFSNSRSEMNVSTLELGDSALYLCASSLSSDRANEKLFFGSGTQLSVL.

The table lists this clonotype with many counts. The rearrangement links TRBV4-3 to TRBJ2-7; D not certain. The CDR3 has 15 amino acids. Germline CDR1 LGHNA, CDR2 YSLEER. V lost 0 bases to trimming and J lost 0 bases, with 9 bases between them. This CDR3 is CASSQDRLSSYEQYF. The DNA of the CDR3 is TGCGCCAGCAGCCAAGATAGGTTAAGCTCCTACGAGCAGTACTTC.

This clonotype was observed many times. V and J are TRBV12-3 or TRBV12-4 and TRBJ1-3; D is ambiguous. CDR3 length equals 15 residues. The V end lost 5 bases, the J end lost 1 base, and 12 bases lay between the germline ends. The DNA for the CDR3 is TGTGCCAGCAGTCTTTCCGTCTCATCTGGAAACACCATATATTTT. Translating it yields CASSLSVSSGNTIYF.